This T cell receptor (beta chain) was sequenced in a study of siplizumab effects on memory and regulatory T cells. Overall study findings and caveats: Poor capture below about 10^-5 frequency left most alloreactive clones unmapped to unstimulated subsets. Naive T cells apparently outstripped memory cells in diversity and seemed major alloresponse contributors.

Cells from the mixed lymphocyte reaction underwent coculture for around six days at 37 degrees C. Method: immunoSEQ multiplex PCR; TCRdb's copy keeps in-frame clones and lacks some. The table records around 3,500 clones, approximately 60% of them present only once. Regarding this clone: Antigen: not known.

Deletions cut 5 bases from V and 0 bases from J, with 8 bases between. CDR3 length equals 14 residues. Germline V lookup: CDR1 MNHEY, CDR2 SVGAGI. The sample consisted of CFSE-low (dividing) CD8+ T cells sorted from an allogeneic mixed lymphocyte reaction. The TCR comes from a human donor in good health; the cells came from an allogeneic mixed lymphocyte reaction. Some clones in this sample may be carry-over from other donors' samples. This chain joins TRBV6-5 and TRBJ2-1; no clear D. CDR3 in DNA: TGTGCCAGCAGTCCCTTCAGCTCCTACAATGAGCAGTTCTTC. This encodes CASSPFSSYNEQFF.